This TCR beta chain was sequenced for a study of cytomegalovirus exposure and HLA in healthy donors. The length of the CDR3 is 16 residues. Per the germline V gene, CDR1 is MNHNY and CDR2 is SVGAGI (reference sequence). V lost 2 bases, J lost 5 bases, and 16 bases lay in between. A multiplex PCR was run with 60 Vbeta primers and 13 Jbeta primers. Clones were sequenced by immunoSEQ multiplex PCR, and TCRdb holds only the in-frame ones, with some missing. Of approximately 290,000 clones in the sample, 80% are singletons; the top ten hold 0.3%. Sequenced input: PBMCs. The sequence was collected from a girl aged 2-10 years in good health and CMV-seronegative. V and J are TRBV6-6 and TRBJ1-5; D gene ambiguous. The CDR3 DNA sequence: TGTGCCAGCAGTTACATCCCGGGAGCTCTGGATCAGCCCCAGCATTTT. Encoded protein: CASSYIPGALDQPQHF.